The next 23 T cell receptor beta chains were all read from a single sample in a study of early T cells in non-severe SARS-CoV-2 infection. TCRdb fed the 5' RACE reads into MiXCR, producing one record per CDR3 protein. Counted here are 70,000 or so distinct CDR3 sequences, 12% occurring once; the ten biggest clones make up roughly 1.2%. The sample taken for sequencing was whole blood. The receptors come from an adult who was a healthcare worker with PCR-confirmed SARS-CoV-2 infection or an uninfected control (not recorded which).

This clonotype was seen many times. The V and J genes are TRBV27 and TRBJ1-1; perhaps TRBD1 as D (6 bases). Trimming cost V 10 bases and J 5 bases, with 17 bases left between them. The CDR3 totals 13 residues. Germline V CDR1 and CDR2: MNHEY, SMNVEV (reference sequence). CDR3 in amino acids: CATSPGGRTEAFF. DNA for the CDR3: TGTGCCACCAGCCCCGGGGGGCGGACTGAAGCTTTCTTT.

This clonotype showed up many times. The chain employs TRBV11-2 and TRBJ2-7; D gene ambiguous. V lost 0 bases and J 2 bases, leaving 8 bases between the germline ends. This CDR3 spans 14 amino acids. CDR1 and CDR2 (germline): SGHAT, FQNNGV. The CDR3 spells CASSLENGPYEQYF. In DNA form, the CDR3 reads TGTGCCAGCAGCTTAGAAAACGGGCCCTACGAGCAGTACTTC. The complete variable domain, with remaining parts taken from reference TRBV11-2 and TRBJ2-7, reads EAGVAQSPRYKIIEKRQSVAFWCNPISGHATLYWYQQILGQGPKLLIQFQNNGVVDDSQLPKDRFSAERLKGVDSTLKIQPAKLEDSAVYLCASSLENGPYEQYFGPGTRLTVT.

This clonotype occurred many times. The chain uses TRBV7-9 and TRBJ1-6; TRBD1 agrees at 8 bases. J gave up 8 bases and V 4 bases, and 10 bases lay outside the gene matches. The CDR3 sequence is 16 residues long. Germline values: CDR1 SEHNR, CDR2 FQNEAQ (reference sequence). The CDR3 here is CASSSTTGEKYSPLHF. The CDR3 nucleotides read TGTGCCAGCAGCTCTACGACAGGGGAGAAATATTCACCCCTCCACTTT.

This clonotype was seen many times. The chain is built from TRBV29-1 and TRBJ1-4; weak D call: TRBD1 (6 bases). The CDR3 sequence is 14 residues long. Trimming pared 6 bases from V and 7 bases from J, leaving 18 bases between. Germline V gene sequence: CDR1 SQVTM, CDR2 ANQGSEA. This CDR3 is CSVTDSRRGEKLFF. DNA of the CDR3: TGCAGCGTGACGGACAGCAGGAGGGGTGAAAAACTGTTTTTT.

This clonotype was found many times. V and J are TRBV11-2 and TRBJ2-1; 10 bases match TRBD2. The CDR3 covers 15 residues. From germline, CDR1 is SGHAT and CDR2 FQNNGV. V gave up 4 bases and J gave up 7 bases; unmatched junction bases: 7. CDR3 in amino acids: CASSSLAGLSNEQFF. CDR3 nucleotides: TGTGCCAGCAGCTCACTAGCGGGACTCAGTAATGAGCAGTTCTTC. The full variable domain, rest sourced from reference TRBV11-2 and TRBJ2-1, is EAGVAQSPRYKIIEKRQSVAFWCNPISGHATLYWYQQILGQGPKLLIQFQNNGVVDDSQLPKDRFSAERLKGVDSTLKIQPAKLEDSAVYLCASSSLAGLSNEQFFGPGTRLTVL.

In this sample, this clonotype turned up many times. The chain combines TRBV6-2 or TRBV6-3 with TRBJ2-1, with D maybe TRBD2 (5 bases). The ends were cut back, 0 bases at V and 0 bases at J, with 9 bases in the middle. The CDR3 has 16 amino acids. Looked up from germline, CDR1 is MNHEY and CDR2 is SVGEGT. The CDR3 sequence: CASSYSWESSYNEQFF. The CDR3 region has the DNA TGTGCCAGCAGTTACTCGTGGGAGAGCTCCTACAATGAGCAGTTCTTC.

The gene calls are TRBV6-6 and TRBJ2-7; D possibly uses TRBD1 or TRBD2 (5 bases each). The CDR3 sequence is 13 residues long. Deletions cut 2 bases from V and 0 bases from J, with 5 bases between. Germline CDR1 reads MNHNY; CDR2 reads SVGAGI (reference sequence). CDR3 bases: TGTGCCAGCAGTTACGGGACCTCCTACGAGCAGTACTTC. It codes for CASSYGTSYEQYF.

This clonotype was recorded many times. For the CDR3, the DNA is TGTGCCAGCAGTGAAGGATTAGTAGTTGGAAAACTGTTTTTT. Protein sequence: CASSEGLVVGKLFF. The chain is built from TRBV6-1 and TRBJ1-4, with D unresolved. Trimming shortened V by 1 base and J by 10 bases, and 13 bases separated the two germline ends. Germline V gene lookup returns CDR1 MNHNS and CDR2 SASEGT. The CDR3 has 14 amino acids.

This chain links TRBV7-2 with TRBJ2-1; either TRBD1 or TRBD2 may fit D (5 bases each). The CDR3 is 13 residues long. V was cut by 4 bases and J by 8 bases, with 12 bases left in between. CDR1 SGHTA and CDR2 FQGNSA come from the germline V gene. The CDR3 reads CASSYAWDDEQFF. CDR3 coding DNA: TGTGCCAGCAGCTATGCCTGGGACGATGAGCAGTTCTTC.

This clonotype was seen ten or more times. The J gene is TRBJ1-5, the V gene TRBV7-6, with D perhaps matching TRBD1 (5 bases). V gave up 4 bases and J gave up 1 base, with 5 bases separating them. The CDR3 covers 13 residues. Germline V gene sequence: CDR1 SGHVS, CDR2 FNYEAQ. The CDR3 DNA sequence: TGTGCCAGCAGCTGGGGCAGCAATCAGCCCCAGCATTTT. Protein product: CASSWGSNQPQHF. Complete variable domain (other parts from reference TRBV7-6 and TRBJ1-5): GAGVSQSPRYKVTKRGQDVALRCDPISGHVSLYWYRQALGQGPEFLTYFNYEAQQDKSGLPNDRFSAERPEGSISTLTIQRTEQRDSAMYRCASSWGSNQPQHFGDGTRLSIL.

This clonotype was detected ten times or more. The chain employs TRBV18 and TRBJ1-1; D not certain. CDR1 is KGHSH, CDR2 LQKENI, per germline. Trimming shortened V by 4 bases and J by 3 bases, and 12 bases separated the two germline ends. The length of the CDR3 is 14 residues. This CDR3 is CASSLNKEDTEAFF. In DNA, the CDR3 is TGTGCCAGCTCACTGAACAAAGAGGACACTGAAGCTTTCTTT. Drawing the rest from reference TRBV18 and TRBJ1-1, the complete variable domain is NAGVMQNPRHLVRRRGQEARLRCSPMKGHSHVYWYRQLPEEGLKFMVYLQKENIIDESGMPKERFSAEFPKEGPSILRIQQVVRGDSAAYFCASSLNKEDTEAFFGQGTRLTVV.

This clonotype was seen many times. The chain recombines TRBV30 with TRBJ1-2; D not certain. This CDR3 region has 14 residues. CDR1 is GTSNPN and CDR2 is SVGIG in the germline V gene (reference sequence). V was clipped by 2 bases and J by 5 bases, with 15 bases between them. The CDR3: CAWSKFSERYGYTF. The DNA of the CDR3 is TGTGCCTGGAGTAAGTTTTCGGAGAGGTATGGCTACACCTTC. Using reference TRBV30 and TRBJ1-2 for the parts outside the CDR3, the full variable domain is SQTIHQWPATLVQPVGSPLSLECTVEGTSNPNLYWYRQAAGRGLQLLFYSVGIGQISSEVPQNLSASRPQDRQFILSSKKLLLSDSGFYLCAWSKFSERYGYTFGSGTRLTVV.

This clonotype was seen many times. The gene calls are TRBV20-1 and TRBJ2-7; the D gene is possibly TRBD2 (5 bases). The CDR3 sequence is 19 residues long. Germline CDR1 DFQATT, CDR2 SNEGSKA (reference sequence). The V end lost 1 base, the J end lost 4 bases, and 29 bases lay between the germline ends. CDR3 nucleotides: TGCAGTGCTAGAGTTCTTACGGCGGTAGCGCCTGTTTGGCTGTACGAGCAGTACTTC. This translates into CSARVLTAVAPVWLYEQYF.

This clonotype has a count of ten or more. The chain has TRBV30 and TRBJ2-1, with TRBD2 matching 12 bases. Germline V gene sequence: CDR1 GTSNPN, CDR2 SVGIG (reference sequence). The CDR3 is 13 amino acids. Trimming at V came to 6 bases and at J to 7 bases, leaving 4 bases not matched to a gene. The chain's CDR3 is CACLTSGRNEQFF. As DNA, the CDR3 is TGTGCCTGTTTGACTAGCGGGAGAAATGAGCAGTTCTTC.

In this sample, this clonotype turned up many times. CDR3 in amino acids: CASSLVSQENTEAFF. The CDR3 DNA follows: TGTGCCAGCAGCTTGGTGTCACAGGAGAACACTGAAGCTTTCTTT. The V gene is TRBV5-6, the J gene TRBJ1-1; D perhaps matches TRBD1 (5 bases). CDR3 length equals 15 residues. V was pared by 0 bases and J by 1 base, with 10 bases between. The germline gives CDR1 SGHDT, CDR2 YYEEEE.

Many counts were recorded for this clonotype. This chain uses TRBV12-3 or TRBV12-4 with TRBJ2-3, with D hard to call. The CDR3 runs 14 residues. Trimming shortened V by 5 bases and J by 2 bases, and 11 bases separated the two germline ends. The CDR3 is CASSIVGSTDTQYF. CDR3 in DNA: TGTGCCAGCAGTATTGTGGGGTCCACAGATACGCAGTATTTT.

At least ten counts were recorded for this clonotype. This chain connects TRBV6-5 to TRBJ1-5; TRBD1 is a possible D gene (5 bases). Germline CDR1 and CDR2: MNHEY and SVGAGI. V was pared by 6 bases and J by 2 bases, with 17 bases between. The CDR3 length is 16 residues. The CDR3 is CASRRRGGDGNQPQHF. CDR3 nucleotide sequence: TGTGCCAGCAGGCGTCGAGGAGGGGATGGCAATCAGCCCCAGCATTTT.

This clonotype was found a few times. The V and J genes are TRBV28 and TRBJ1-1, with 9 nucleotides matching TRBD1. CDR1 and CDR2 from the germline V gene are MDHEN and SYDVKM. The CDR3 extends over 13 amino acids. The V segment lost 8 bases and the J segment 4 bases; nucleotides outside the gene matches: 5. This chain's CDR3 is CASGQGRVTEAFF. The CDR3, as DNA: TGTGCCAGCGGACAGGGGAGGGTCACTGAAGCTTTCTTT.

This clonotype was counted ten times or more. This chain connects TRBV6-5 to TRBJ1-6, with 12 bases aligning to TRBD1. Germline CDR1 MNHEY, CDR2 SVGAGI. This CDR3 comprises 16 residues. With 6 bases clipped from V and 7 bases from J, the junction kept 7 bases outside the gene matches. Here the CDR3 reads CASRPGQGAWNSPLHF. As DNA, the CDR3 is TGTGCCAGCAGGCCGGGACAGGGGGCATGGAATTCACCCCTCCACTTT.

This clonotype was picked up many times. The chain has TRBV18 and TRBJ2-5; D gene uncertain. The CDR3 loop spans 12 amino acids. V was clipped by 3 bases and J by 4 bases, with 6 bases between them. Germline V gene data show CDR1 as KGHSH and CDR2 as LQKENI. The CDR3 nucleotides read TGTGCCAGCTCACCTACAGTAGAGACCCAGTACTTC. This codes for CASSPTVETQYF.

Ten or more counts support this clonotype. This chain links TRBV11-2 with TRBJ2-1; D possibly uses TRBD1 or TRBD2 (5 bases each). The V end lost 7 bases, the J end lost 7 bases, and 14 bases lay between the germline ends. CDR3 length: 13 residues. Germline-derived CDR1 and CDR2 are SGHAT and FQNNGV. CDR3 DNA sequence: TGTGCCAGCAAACCCGGGACGGCTAATGAGCAGTTCTTC. Residues: CASKPGTANEQFF.

CDR3 DNA: TGTGCCTGGAGTGTAGGGACCCGAACCGGGGAGCTGTTTTTT. Its protein is CAWSVGTRTGELFF. The chain employs TRBV30 and TRBJ2-2; either TRBD1 or TRBD2 may supply D (5 bases each). This CDR3 is 14 amino acids long. CDR1 is GTSNPN and CDR2 is SVGIG in the germline V gene (reference sequence). V lost 0 bases to trimming and J lost 5 bases, with 10 bases between them.

The table lists this clonotype with a few counts. V usage is TRBV28 and J usage is TRBJ2-1; D is uncertain. The CDR3 loop spans 13 amino acids. Trimming cost V 5 bases and J 7 bases, with 12 bases left between them. Germline V gene sequence: CDR1 MDHEN, CDR2 SYDVKM. The DNA for the CDR3 is TGTGCCAGCAGTGTTGAGTGGCGGAATGAGCAGTTCTTC. This gives the protein CASSVEWRNEQFF.